One sample yielded the 22 T cell receptor beta chains listed below, sequenced in a study of T cell responses to AZD1222 COVID-19 vaccine. The method was immunoSEQ multiplex PCR; TCRdb's version includes in-frame clones alone and lacks a portion of them. The repertoire holds approximately 150,000 clones, roughly 93% seen once, with about 0.9% in the top ten. Sequencing was performed on peripheral blood, taken on day 0 of AZD1222 vaccination. The origin of the receptors is an adult in good health.

V and J are TRBV5-4 and TRBJ2-1; D tentatively fits TRBD1 or TRBD2 (6 bases each). The CDR3 runs to 15 residues. Trimming removed 0 bases from V and 4 bases from J, with 11 bases in between. Germline loops: CDR1 SGHNT, CDR2 YYREEE (reference sequence). The CDR3 coding sequence is TGTGCCAGCAGCTTGGGGGGGGCTACGTACAATGAGCAGTTCTTC. The encoded protein is CASSLGGATYNEQFF.

Concerning this clone itself: An end of the junction differs from the germline gene, which may be a read error. J is TRBJ2-1 and V is TRBV28, with D maybe TRBD1 (5 bases). The length of the CDR3 is 9 residues. CDR1 MDHEN and CDR2 SYDVKM come from the germline V gene. CDR3 sequence (DNA): TGTGCCAGCAGTAAGGGGTTGATCTTC. Protein sequence: CASSKGLIF.

The rearrangement uses TRBV5-1 and TRBJ1-4, with TRBD1 as a possible D gene (5 bases). The CDR3 extends over 13 amino acids. Germline values: CDR1 SGHRS, CDR2 YFSETQ. The V gene lost 2 bases and the J gene lost 7 bases, with 9 bases spanning the gap. The CDR3 loop is CASSFPGGEKLFF. The CDR3 bases are TGCGCCAGCAGCTTTCCTGGGGGTGAAAAACTGTTTTTT.

This rearrangement joins TRBV18 to TRBJ2-2, with TRBD1 matching 10 bases. The junction had 10 bases not matched to a gene; V was cut back by 8 bases and J by 1 base. The V gene's germline CDR1 is KGHSH and CDR2 LQKENI. The CDR3 spans 17 residues. CDR3 coding DNA: TGTGCCAGCCGGGACAGGGGTAAAGGGCTGAACACCGGGGAGCTGTTTTTT. This translates into CASRDRGKGLNTGELFF.

J is TRBJ1-1 and V is TRBV15, with a tentative D call TRBD1 (6 bases). V lost 3 bases and J lost 4, with 15 bases in between. CDR3 length: 15 amino acids. Germline CDR1 is LNHNV and CDR2 is YYDKDF (reference sequence). CDR3 residues: CATSRTRGHGTEAFF. In DNA, the CDR3 is TGTGCCACCAGCAGGACTCGGGGGCATGGCACTGAAGCTTTCTTT. The full variable domain, in which reference TRBV15 and TRBJ1-1 provide the parts outside the CDR3, is DAMVIQNPRYQVTQFGKPVTLSCSQTLNHNVMYWYQQKSSQAPKLLFHYYDKDFNNEADTPDNFQSRRPNTSFCFLDIRSPGLGDTAMYLCATSRTRGHGTEAFFGQGTRLTVV.

The chain is built from TRBV7-3 and TRBJ1-1; D not certain. The CDR3 runs 13 residues. Germline CDR1 is SGHTA and CDR2 is FQGTGA. V gave up 1 base and J gave up 1 base, with 4 bases separating them. CDR3 sequence reads: CASSLIQNTEAFF. In DNA form, the CDR3 reads TGTGCCAGCAGCTTAATACAGAACACTGAAGCTTTCTTT.

The rearrangement uses TRBV4-1 and TRBJ1-4; D gene unclear. The V gene's germline CDR1 is MGHRA and CDR2 YSYEKL. V lost 0 bases, J lost 9 bases, and 14 bases lay in between. This CDR3 contains 15 residues. DNA for the CDR3: TGCGCCAGCAGCCAAGATAACTTTCTGAGGCAAAAACTGTTTTTT. Translation gives CASSQDNFLRQKLFF.

This clone was seen only once. The chain uses TRBV10-1 and TRBJ2-3; D is possibly TRBD1 (5 bases). V was pared by 2 bases and J by 6 bases, with 15 bases between. The CDR3 covers 15 residues. Germline CDR1 reads WNHNN; CDR2 reads SYGVQD (reference sequence). CDR3 loop: CASSEPAGIKDTQYF. Here the CDR3 DNA reads TGCGCCAGCAGTGAGCCGGCAGGGATCAAGGATACGCAGTATTTT.

The chain combines TRBV19 with TRBJ2-2, with 11 bases fitting TRBD1. This CDR3 contains 15 residues. Germline V lookup: CDR1 LNHDA, CDR2 SQIVND (reference sequence). Trimming took 6 bases from V and 4 from J; bases not matched to a gene: 4. This CDR3 reads CASSWTGGFTGELFF. The CDR3, as DNA: TGTGCCAGTAGCTGGACAGGGGGCTTCACCGGGGAGCTGTTTTTT.

This clone was counted once. The chain combines TRBV9 with TRBJ1-4; no reliable D call. V lost 3 bases, J lost 8 bases, and 11 bases lay in between. The CDR3 runs 13 residues. Germline loops: CDR1 SGDLS, CDR2 YYNGEE. The CDR3 here is CASSARRREKLFF. CDR3 sequence (DNA): TGTGCCAGCAGCGCCCGAAGGCGAGAAAAACTGTTTTTT.

The chain combines TRBV27 with TRBJ2-2; unclear D gene. Between the trimmed V and J ends, which lost 3 bases and 5 bases, there was a span of 10 bases. Germline CDR1 is MNHEY and CDR2 is SMNVEV (reference sequence). The CDR3 is 14 residues long. The CDR3 nucleotides read TGTGCCAGCAGTTTTTACGTAACAACCGGGGAGCTGTTTTTT. It codes for CASSFYVTTGELFF.

This rearrangement joins TRBV5-1 to TRBJ2-5; 7 bases match TRBD1. The CDR3 is made up of 16 amino acids. The V and J ends lost 3 bases and 5 bases, in that order; junction bases with no gene match: 13. Germline V gene sequence: CDR1 SGHRS, CDR2 YFSETQ. The CDR3 is CASSSQPGGSEETQYF. The CDR3 bases are TGCGCCAGCAGCTCTCAGCCAGGGGGATCGGAGGAGACCCAGTACTTC.

The chain combines TRBV5-1 with TRBJ2-7; no clear D. This CDR3 contains 15 residues. V shed 1 base and J shed 2 bases, with 13 bases lying between them. Germline V gene data show CDR1 as SGHRS and CDR2 as YFSETQ. CDR3 coding DNA: TGCGCCAGCAGCTTGTCAACTGACTTAACCTACGAGCAGTACTTC. It encodes CASSLSTDLTYEQYF.

The rearrangement joins TRBV2 to TRBJ1-6; 7 positions match TRBD1. Trimming cost V 6 bases and J 8 bases; bases outside gene matches: 4. The CDR3 extends over 13 amino acids. Germline loops: CDR1 SNHLY, CDR2 FYNNEI. CDR3 sequence reads: CASRVDRDSPLHF. CDR3 nucleotide sequence: TGTGCCAGCAGAGTAGACAGGGATTCACCCCTCCACTTT.

This sequence joins TRBV7-2 and TRBJ1-1; D may be TRBD1 (6 bases). V lost 4 bases to trimming and J lost 4 bases, with 13 bases between them. The germline CDR1 and CDR2 sequences are SGHTA and FQGNSA. There are 14 residues in the CDR3. This CDR3 reads CASSSQGWATEAFF. The CDR3 nucleotides are TGTGCCAGCAGCTCACAGGGATGGGCCACTGAAGCTTTCTTT. Full variable domain (missing parts from reference TRBV7-2 and TRBJ1-1): GAGVSQSPSNKVTEKGKDVELRCDPISGHTALYWYRQSLGQGLEFLIYFQGNSAPDKSGLPSDRFSAERTGGSVSTLTIQRTQQEDSAVYLCASSSQGWATEAFFGQGTRLTVV.

The chain recombines TRBV25-1 with TRBJ2-3; tentative D call: TRBD2 (7 bases). The length of the CDR3 is 14 residues. V was pared by 3 bases and J by 6 bases, with 13 bases between. CDR1 is MGHDK and CDR2 is SYGVNS in the germline V gene. CDR3 sequence (DNA): TGTGCCAGCAGTGATAGTGGGGGGGCTGATACGCAGTATTTT. This codes for CASSDSGGADTQYF.

This chain uses TRBV5-1 with TRBJ1-2; D is perhaps TRBD1 (6 bases). Germline assignment: CDR1 SGHRS and CDR2 YFSETQ. The V gene lost 5 bases and the J gene lost 2 bases, with 10 bases spanning the gap. The CDR3 has 13 amino acids. Here the CDR3 DNA reads TGCGCCAGCAGGTCTCAGGGGAACTATGGCTACACCTTC. Translation: CASRSQGNYGYTF.

The genes are TRBV30 and TRBJ2-7; no definite D call. Germline V gene data show CDR1 as GTSNPN and CDR2 as SVGIG (reference sequence). Trimming took off 2 bases at V and 4 bases at J, with 9 bases between the two ends. The CDR3 consists of 12 residues. The CDR3 spells CAWSPTRYEQYF. CDR3 sequence (DNA): TGTGCCTGGAGTCCCACAAGATACGAGCAGTACTTC.

The rearrangement joins TRBV3-1 (or the pseudogene TRBV3-2) to TRBJ2-1, with a tentative D call TRBD2 (8 bases). This CDR3 region has 16 residues. Germline-derived CDR1 and CDR2 are LGHDT and YNNKEL (reference sequence). V was clipped by 1 base and J by 5 bases, with 15 bases between them. CDR3 coding DNA: TGTGCCAGCAGCCAAGTCGGGAGGGGGCTGAACAATGAGCAGTTCTTC. This encodes CASSQVGRGLNNEQFF.

On this clone: Other DNA sequences from this sample encode an identical CDR3 as well. V and J are TRBV5-4 and TRBJ2-2; perhaps D is TRBD1 or TRBD2 (5 bases each). V dropped 0 bases and J dropped 0 bases, with 6 bases sitting between them. Germline CDR1 is SGHNT and CDR2 is YYREEE (reference sequence). The CDR3 runs 15 residues. CDR3 nucleotides: TGTGCCAGCAGCTTGGGAGGGGCGAACACCGGGGAGCTGTTTTTT. It encodes CASSLGGANTGELFF.

The V gene is TRBV19, the J gene TRBJ2-7; tentatively, D is TRBD1 or TRBD2 (5 bases each). Trimming shortened V by 6 bases and J by 6 bases, and 9 bases separated the two germline ends. There are 11 residues in the CDR3. Germline-derived CDR1 and CDR2 are LNHDA and SQIVND (reference sequence). CDR3 sequence reads: CASRYGAEQYF. CDR3 in DNA: TGTGCCAGTAGGTACGGGGCCGAGCAGTACTTC.

This sequence joins TRBV11-2 and TRBJ1-5, with D possibly TRBD1 on 6 matching bases. The CDR3 is 16 residues long. CDR1 and CDR2 (germline): SGHAT, FQNNGV. Between the trimmed V and J ends, which lost 4 bases and 5 bases, there was a span of 18 bases. The CDR3 reads CASSSGQQGTDQPQHF. Here the CDR3 DNA reads TGTGCCAGCAGCTCAGGACAGCAGGGGACGGATCAGCCCCAGCATTTT.